This T cell receptor (beta chain) stems from a study of CXCR3-negative and CXCR3-positive naive CD8 T cells. Via 5' RACE with UMI labels, TRB cDNA libraries were prepared. TCRdb reworked the 5' RACE reads into one entry per CDR3 protein, no DNA. There are 130,000 to 150,000 distinct CDR3 sequences in the sample, with approximately 0.27% held by the top ten. Findings and limits, study-wide: Higher TRB CDR3 hydrophobicity marked CXCR3-positive naive cells relative to CXCR3-negative naive cells.

Germline CDR1 reads SGHDN; CDR2 reads FVKESK. The CDR3 has 13 amino acids. Regarding this clonotype: Its antigen is unidentified.

The sample comprised naive CXCR3+ CD8+ T cells from blood. Subset noted: CD45RO-CCR7+CD27+CD95- naive CD8+ T cells expressing CXCR3 (TNR3+). The chain is built from TRBV14 and TRBJ2-2. The receptor's source is a human donor in good health. Some clones in this sample may be carry-over from other donors' samples. The CDR3 is CASSPTTAGELFF.